This TCR beta chain was sequenced in a study of T cells after yellow fever vaccination. Using its own MiXCR run on the 5' RACE reads, TCRdb lists one record per CDR3 protein. This repertoire shows 300,000 to 400,000 distinct CDR3 sequences, around a tenth found once; its top ten account for roughly 3%. In its sample, this clonotype was seen many times. The CDR3 has 14 amino acids. The V gene's germline CDR1 is SGHRS and CDR2 YFSETQ. V was shortened by 0 bases and J by 0 bases, with 4 bases between the two germline ends. The TCR sequence derives from a man aged 18 to 30 who received the YFV17D yellow fever vaccine. The chain has TRBV5-1 and TRBJ1-3; D ambiguous. Sample: CD4+ T cells sorted from PBMCs, taken 45 days after the yellow fever booster vaccination. CDR3 in DNA: TGCGCCAGCAGCTTGGCAGTCTCTGGAAACACCATATATTTT. Translation gives CASSLAVSGNTIYF.